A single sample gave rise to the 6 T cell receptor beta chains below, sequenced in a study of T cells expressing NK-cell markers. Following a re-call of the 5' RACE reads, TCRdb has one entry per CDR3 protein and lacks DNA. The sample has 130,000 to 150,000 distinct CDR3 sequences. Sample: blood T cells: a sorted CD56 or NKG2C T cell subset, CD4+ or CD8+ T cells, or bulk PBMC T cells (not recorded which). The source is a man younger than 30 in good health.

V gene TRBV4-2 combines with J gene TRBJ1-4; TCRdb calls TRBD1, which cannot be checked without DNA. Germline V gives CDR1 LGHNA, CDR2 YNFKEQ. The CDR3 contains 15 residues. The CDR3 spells CASSQDTGAAEKLFF.

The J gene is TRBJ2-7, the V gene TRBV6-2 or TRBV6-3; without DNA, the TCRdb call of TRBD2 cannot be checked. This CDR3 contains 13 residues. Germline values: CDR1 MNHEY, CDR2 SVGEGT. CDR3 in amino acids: CASTVAGGHEQYF.

CDR3 loop: CASSQDDGDREKTEAFF. This chain connects TRBV4-1 to TRBJ1-1; the D gene TCRdb calls, TRBD1, cannot be checked with no DNA. Germline V gene lookup returns CDR1 MGHRA and CDR2 YSYEKL. The CDR3 consists of 17 residues.

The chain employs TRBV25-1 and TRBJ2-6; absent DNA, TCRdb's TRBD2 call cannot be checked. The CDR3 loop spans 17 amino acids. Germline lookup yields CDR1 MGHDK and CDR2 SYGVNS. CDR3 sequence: CASSGGRDGSGANVLTF.

The CDR3 reads CASSIMGGSGFRDEQFF. V usage is TRBV11-2 and J usage is TRBJ2-1; the TCRdb call, TRBD2, lacks DNA for checking. The CDR3 loop spans 17 amino acids. Germline V gene lookup returns CDR1 SGHAT and CDR2 FQNNGV.

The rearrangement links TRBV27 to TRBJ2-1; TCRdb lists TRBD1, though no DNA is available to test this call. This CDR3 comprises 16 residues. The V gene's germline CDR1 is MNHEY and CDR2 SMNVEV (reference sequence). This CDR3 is CASSLFQGSSYNEQFF.